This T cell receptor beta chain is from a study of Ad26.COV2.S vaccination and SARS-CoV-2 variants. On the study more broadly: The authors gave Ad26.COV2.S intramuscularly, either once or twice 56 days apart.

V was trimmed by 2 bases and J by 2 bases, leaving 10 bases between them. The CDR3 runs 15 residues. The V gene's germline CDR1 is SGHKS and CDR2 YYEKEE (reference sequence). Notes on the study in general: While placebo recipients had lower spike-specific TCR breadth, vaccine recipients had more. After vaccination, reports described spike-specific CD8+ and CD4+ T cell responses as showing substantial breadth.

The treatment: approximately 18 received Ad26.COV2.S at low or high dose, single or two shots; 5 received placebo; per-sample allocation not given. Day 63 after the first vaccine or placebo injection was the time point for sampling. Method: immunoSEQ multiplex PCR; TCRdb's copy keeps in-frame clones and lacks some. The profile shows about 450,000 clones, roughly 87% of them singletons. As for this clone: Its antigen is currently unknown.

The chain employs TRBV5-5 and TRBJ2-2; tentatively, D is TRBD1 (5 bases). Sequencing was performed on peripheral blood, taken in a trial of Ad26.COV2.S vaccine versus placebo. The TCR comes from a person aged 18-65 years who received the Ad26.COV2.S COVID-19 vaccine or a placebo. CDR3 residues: CASSLEQANTGELFF. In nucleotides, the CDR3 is TGTGCCAGCAGCTTAGAACAGGCTAACACCGGGGAGCTGTTTTTT.